These 28 T cell receptor beta chains came from one sample sequenced in a study of cytomegalovirus exposure and HLA in healthy donors. Vbeta (60) and Jbeta (13) primers were used in the PCR. Clones were read by immunoSEQ multiplex PCR, and TCRdb kept only the in-frame ones, dropping some. The sample contains some 90,000 clones, 70% to 85% of which appear only once. Material for sequencing was PBMCs. The receptor set was obtained from a human donor in good health.

This chain connects TRBV5-1 to TRBJ2-3, with D possibly matching TRBD2 (6 bases). Germline V lookup: CDR1 SGHRS, CDR2 YFSETQ. The CDR3 covers 15 residues. Trimming removed 8 bases from V and 1 base from J, with 17 bases in between. The CDR3 region is CASKPGGDGTDTQYF. The CDR3 bases are TGCGCCAGTAAGCCAGGCGGGGATGGCACAGATACGCAGTATTTT.

The V and J genes are TRBV5-4 and TRBJ1-1; weak D call: TRBD1 (6 bases). The CDR3 has 16 residues. Trimming stripped 4 bases from V and 10 bases from J, with 26 bases between. The germline V gene encodes CDR1 SGHNT and CDR2 YYREEE (reference sequence). The CDR3 spells CASSLGVARVGGIAFF. For the CDR3, the DNA is TGTGCCAGCAGCCTGGGGGTCGCAAGAGTAGGGGGAATAGCTTTCTTT.

The chain recombines TRBV29-1 with TRBJ1-2, with 10 bases fitting TRBD1. V lost 3 bases to trimming and J lost 6 bases; unmatched junction nucleotides: 4. The CDR3 covers 13 residues. Germline V CDR1 and CDR2: SQVTM, ANQGSEA. The CDR3 is CSVEDRGVHGYTF. The DNA for the CDR3 is TGCAGCGTTGAGGACAGGGGGGTCCATGGCTACACCTTC. Full variable domain (rest looked up from reference TRBV29-1 and TRBJ1-2): SAVISQKPSRDICQRGTSLTIQCQVDSQVTMMFWYRQQPGQSLTLIATANQGSEATYESGFVIDKFPISRPNLTFSTLTVSNMSPEDSSIYLCSVEDRGVHGYTFGSGTRLTVV.

The sample holds one count of this clone. The genes are TRBV6-6 and TRBJ2-7, with a weak D call TRBD2 (6 bases). The CDR3 runs to 13 residues. V dropped 6 bases and J dropped 2 bases, with 11 bases sitting between them. CDR1 MNHNY and CDR2 SVGAGI come from the germline V gene (reference sequence). CDR3 sequence (DNA): TGTGCCAGCAGGGGGGGTAACCCCTACGAGCAGTACTTC. Translated: CASRGGNPYEQYF.

The genes are TRBV5-1 and TRBJ1-6, with D perhaps matching TRBD1 (6 bases). Trimming took 2 bases from V and 9 from J, leaving 12 bases between them. Per germline, CDR1 SGHRS and CDR2 YFSETQ. CDR3 size: 14 residues. Here the CDR3 DNA reads TGCGCCAGCAGCTTCGGCCAGGGGATTTCACCCCTCCACTTT. Its protein product is CASSFGQGISPLHF. Drawing the rest from reference TRBV5-1 and TRBJ1-6, the complete variable domain is KAGVTQTPRYLIKTRGQQVTLSCSPISGHRSVSWYQQTPGQGLQFLFEYFSETQRNKGNFPGRFSGRQFSNSRSEMNVSTLELGDSALYLCASSFGQGISPLHFGNGTRLTVT.

The rearrangement uses TRBV28 and TRBJ2-3, with 14 bases lining up with TRBD2. The CDR3 is made up of 16 amino acids. V was pared by 9 bases and J by 4 bases, with 9 bases of the junction left unmatched. Germline loops: CDR1 MDHEN, CDR2 SYDVKM. The chain's CDR3 is CARVKGLAGAPDTQYF. In DNA, the CDR3 is TGTGCCAGGGTGAAGGGACTAGCGGGAGCCCCAGATACGCAGTATTTT.

Comment on this clone: Within the sample, other DNA sequences also encode this same CDR3. This chain connects TRBV7-3 to TRBJ2-7; 10 nucleotides align to TRBD1. This CDR3 has 13 residues. From germline, CDR1 is SGHTA and CDR2 FQGTGA. After removal of 5 bases from V and 5 bases from J, the junction contained 3 bases not matched to a gene. The CDR3 region is CASSRDRGDEQYF. The CDR3 nucleotides read TGTGCCAGCAGCCGGGACAGGGGCGACGAGCAGTACTTC.

The chain links TRBV29-1 to TRBJ2-1, with 9 bases lining up with TRBD1. The CDR3 length is 19 residues. Germline CDR1 is SQVTM and CDR2 is ANQGSEA. V trimming: 2 bases; J trimming: 4 bases; junction bases outside the gene matches: 18. The DNA for the CDR3 is TGCAGCGTTGAACTTTTGGACAGGGGCTTATCGAAAGCTTACAATGAGCAGTTCTTC. It encodes CSVELLDRGLSKAYNEQFF.

The V call is TRBV2, the J call TRBJ1-5, with TRBD1 matching over 7 bases. The CDR3 loop spans 15 amino acids. The germline CDR1 and CDR2 sequences are SNHLY and FYNNEI. The V segment lost 3 bases and the J segment 6 bases; nucleotides outside the gene matches: 8. The CDR3 region has the DNA TGTGCCAGCAGTGACCAGGGCTCAGGGGGTCAGCCCCAGCATTTT. Amino acids: CASSDQGSGGQPQHF. Complete variable domain (other parts from reference TRBV2 and TRBJ1-5): EPEVTQTPSHQVTQMGQEVILRCVPISNHLYFYWYRQILGQKVEFLVSFYNNEISEKSEIFDDQFSVERPDGSNFTLKIRSTKLEDSAMYFCASSDQGSGGQPQHFGDGTRLSIL.

V is TRBV6-1 and J is TRBJ2-5; 8 positions match TRBD1. The CDR3 sequence is 14 residues long. The V gene end was trimmed by 3 bases and the J gene end by 5 bases; junction bases not matched to a gene: 5. Germline V gene sequence: CDR1 MNHNS, CDR2 SASEGT. CDR3 sequence reads: CASSEQTGEETQYF. The CDR3 nucleotides are TGTGCCAGCAGTGAGCAGACAGGGGAGGAGACCCAGTACTTC.

The chain is built from TRBV28 and TRBJ2-1; D perhaps matches TRBD2 (6 bases). With 4 bases removed from V and 2 bases from J, the gap between germline ends came to 15 bases. Germline V CDR1 and CDR2: MDHEN, SYDVKM. The CDR3 covers 16 residues. In nucleotides, the CDR3 is TGTGCCAGCAGTTCAGGCGGCGGCGGGACCTACAATGAGCAGTTCTTC. Residues: CASSSGGGGTYNEQFF. The complete variable domain, with remaining parts taken from reference TRBV28 and TRBJ2-1, reads DVKVTQSSRYLVKRTGEKVFLECVQDMDHENMFWYRQDPGLGLRLIYFSYDVKMKEKGDIPEGYSVSREKKERFSLILESASTNQTSMYLCASSSGGGGTYNEQFFGPGTRLTVL.

The chain employs TRBV7-8 and TRBJ2-5; D possibly corresponds to TRBD2 (5 bases). The CDR3 spans 16 residues. Trimming removed 5 bases from V and 1 base from J, with 17 bases in between. In germline, CDR1 is SGHVS, CDR2 FQNEAQ. CDR3 residues: CASSPLPEVFQETQYF. As DNA, the CDR3 is TGTGCCAGCAGCCCACTACCGGAGGTATTCCAAGAGACCCAGTACTTC.

The V call is TRBV5-1, the J call TRBJ2-3, with 7 bases identical to TRBD1. Germline V gene data show CDR1 as SGHRS and CDR2 as YFSETQ. The CDR3 runs to 15 residues. V trimming: 4 bases; J trimming: 0 bases; junction bases outside the gene matches: 5. CDR3 amino acids: CASSALTGSTDTQYF. In DNA, the CDR3 is TGCGCCAGCAGCGCATTGACAGGGAGCACAGATACGCAGTATTTT.

This chain joins TRBV18 and TRBJ2-1, with 9 bases aligning to TRBD1. Germline CDR1 and CDR2: KGHSH and LQKENI. There are 15 residues in the CDR3. The ends lost 4 bases at V and 4 bases at J; junction bases unmatched: 5. The CDR3 loop reads CASSRRDREYNEQFF. CDR3 sequence (DNA): TGTGCCAGCTCACGGAGGGACAGGGAGTACAATGAGCAGTTCTTC. Full variable domain (outside the CDR3, taken from reference TRBV18 and TRBJ2-1): NAGVMQNPRHLVRRRGQEARLRCSPMKGHSHVYWYRQLPEEGLKFMVYLQKENIIDESGMPKERFSAEFPKEGPSILRIQQVVRGDSAAYFCASSRRDREYNEQFFGPGTRLTVL.

The rearrangement links TRBV6-6 to TRBJ2-1; TRBD2 aligns across 12 bases. J gave up 8 bases and V 0 bases, and 2 bases lay outside the gene matches. Looked up from germline, CDR1 is MNHNY and CDR2 is SVGAGI (reference sequence). This CDR3 spans 15 amino acids. The DNA for the CDR3 is TGTGCCAGCAGTTACTCACTAGCGGGAGGCGATGAGCAGTTCTTC. This codes for CASSYSLAGGDEQFF.

The rearrangement uses TRBV5-1 and TRBJ2-3; 8 nucleotides match TRBD2. The CDR3 contains 15 residues. V shed 4 bases and J 0 bases; nucleotides not matched to a gene: 4. CDR1 SGHRS and CDR2 YFSETQ come from the germline V gene. CDR3 DNA: TGCGCCAGCAGCAGAACTAGCGGTAGCACAGATACGCAGTATTTT. It yields the protein CASSRTSGSTDTQYF.

This CDR3 is CASSTGNYGYTF. As DNA, the CDR3 is TGTGCCAGCAGTACAGGGAACTATGGCTACACCTTC. V is TRBV28 and J is TRBJ1-2, with D possibly being TRBD1 (6 bases). CDR1 is MDHEN, CDR2 SYDVKM, per germline. The CDR3 spans 12 residues. V was clipped by 5 bases and J by 2 bases, with 6 bases between them.

This chain joins TRBV15 and TRBJ2-7; D is possibly TRBD1 (7 bases). CDR1 is LNHNV and CDR2 is YYDKDF in the germline V gene (reference sequence). The CDR3 has 16 amino acids. Trimming stripped 3 bases from V and 3 bases from J, with 18 bases between. The CDR3 loop is CATSRLEGGQHYEQYF. DNA for the CDR3: TGTGCCACCAGCAGGCTCGAGGGGGGACAGCACTACGAGCAGTACTTC.

On this clone: Other DNA sequences within the sample encode an identical CDR3. The gene calls are TRBV9 and TRBJ2-5, with no clear D. CDR3 length: 13 residues. V shed 0 bases and J shed 3 bases, with 6 bases lying between them. Germline values: CDR1 SGDLS, CDR2 YYNGEE. The CDR3 region has the DNA TGTGCCAGCAGCGTAGGTGGAGAAGAGACCCAGTACTTC. Translating gives CASSVGGEETQYF.

CDR3 in amino acids: CASSLAATANTEAFF. CDR3 sequence (DNA): TGTGCCAGCAGCTTAGCAGCGACTGCTAACACTGAAGCTTTCTTT. The chain recombines TRBV7-2 with TRBJ1-1; D unresolved. CDR1 SGHTA and CDR2 FQGNSA come from the germline V gene. The V and J ends lost 0 bases and 2 bases respectively, with 10 bases between them. CDR3 length: 15 residues.

The chain employs TRBV5-1 and TRBJ2-2; D is perhaps TRBD2 (5 bases). The CDR3 totals 15 residues. V lost 4 bases, J lost 0 bases, and 10 bases lay in between. Germline V gives CDR1 SGHRS, CDR2 YFSETQ. This CDR3 is CASSDGIANTGELFF. The CDR3 DNA sequence: TGCGCCAGCAGCGACGGGATCGCGAACACCGGGGAGCTGTTTTTT.

J is TRBJ2-2 and V is TRBV25-1; TRBD1 is a possible D gene (5 bases). The V and J ends lost 2 bases and 2 bases respectively, with 18 bases between them. There are 18 residues in the CDR3. From germline, CDR1 is MGHDK and CDR2 SYGVNS. CDR3 in DNA: TGTGCCAGCAGTGAAGTTCTGGGGCCAGCCCTAAACACCGGGGAGCTGTTTTTT. Its translation: CASSEVLGPALNTGELFF.

The chain recombines TRBV25-1 with TRBJ1-2; D perhaps matches TRBD1 (6 bases). The CDR3 has 14 residues. Trimming cost V 1 base and J 4 bases, with 10 bases left between them. The germline gives CDR1 MGHDK, CDR2 SYGVNS. The CDR3 sequence is CASSESGDLYGYTF. The CDR3 DNA follows: TGTGCCAGCAGTGAATCAGGGGACCTCTATGGCTACACCTTC.

The CDR3 nucleotides read TGTGCCAGTAGGAACAGGGGGGTTAATCAGCCCCAGCATTTT. This codes for CASRNRGVNQPQHF. The chain is built from TRBV19 and TRBJ1-5, with TRBD1 matching over 8 bases. CDR3 length equals 14 residues. Germline V CDR1 and CDR2: LNHDA, SQIVND (reference sequence). The V segment lost 6 bases and the J segment 4 bases; nucleotides outside the gene matches: 5. Full variable domain (rest looked up from reference TRBV19 and TRBJ1-5): DGGITQSPKYLFRKEGQNVTLSCEQNLNHDAMYWYRQDPGQGLRLIYYSQIVNDFQKGDIAEGYSVSREKKESFPLTVTSAQKNPTAFYLCASRNRGVNQPQHFGDGTRLSIL.

The J gene is TRBJ2-7, the V gene TRBV10-2; tentative D call: TRBD1 (5 bases). Trimming removed 6 bases at V and 4 bases at J, with 10 bases between. Per the germline V gene, CDR1 is WSHSY and CDR2 is SAAADI. This CDR3 has 12 amino acids. The CDR3 bases are TGCGCCAGCAGAGATCAGGGATACGAGCAGTACTTC. Its translation is CASRDQGYEQYF.

The chain recombines TRBV10-1 with TRBJ2-2; TRBD2 matches at 11 bases. V was clipped by 6 bases and J by 1 base; unmatched bases: 4. This CDR3 contains 16 residues. Germline-derived CDR1 and CDR2 are WNHNN and SYGVQD (reference sequence). The CDR3: CASRETSGENTGELFF. CDR3 DNA: TGCGCCAGCAGGGAGACTAGCGGGGAGAACACCGGGGAGCTGTTTTTT.

The chain employs TRBV4-1 and TRBJ2-5, with D unresolved. CDR3 size: 12 residues. The germline CDR1 and CDR2 sequences are MGHRA and YSYEKL. V lost 4 bases to trimming and J lost 2 bases, with 5 bases between them. The CDR3 bases are TGCGCCAGCAGCCCCGAGCAAGAGACCCAGTACTTC. As protein: CASSPEQETQYF.

This chain uses TRBV4-2 with TRBJ1-2; no reliable D call. Germline CDR1 and CDR2: LGHNA and YNFKEQ. The V end lost 0 bases, the J end lost 4 bases, and 12 bases lay between the germline ends. This CDR3 has 15 amino acids. CDR3 in DNA: TGTGCCAGCAGCCAAGATTTGCAGGAAGGCTATGGCTACACCTTC. Amino acid sequence: CASSQDLQEGYGYTF.